Presented here are 9 T cell receptor beta chains from one specimen sequenced in a study of PD-1 blockade in classical Hodgkin lymphoma. Described time point: newly diagnosed, previously untreated cHL patient sample. Profiling relied on immunoSEQ multiplex PCR, and the TCRdb table lists in-frame clones only, not all of them. Of about 7,100 clones in the sample, about four fifths were seen once. What was sequenced was peripheral blood mononuclear cells (PBMCs). Receptors originate from a human donor with classical Hodgkin lymphoma.

The chain combines TRBV6-4 with TRBJ2-2; D unresolved. V dropped 6 bases and J dropped 6 bases, with 14 bases sitting between them. Germline lookup yields CDR1 MRHNA and CDR2 SNTAGT. This CDR3 has 14 residues. DNA of the CDR3: TGTGCCAGCAGAGGGTCAGACGGATCCGGGGAGCTGTTTTTT. Translation gives CASRGSDGSGELFF.

This rearrangement joins TRBV5-1 to TRBJ2-6, with 8 nucleotides matching TRBD1. Germline-derived CDR1 and CDR2 are SGHRS and YFSETQ. This CDR3 has 16 amino acids. After removal of 2 bases from V and 0 bases from J, the junction contained 1 base not matched to a gene. CDR3 sequence: CASSFGQGSGANVLTF. The CDR3 nucleotides are TGCGCCAGCAGCTTCGGACAGGGCTCTGGGGCCAACGTCCTGACTTTC.

The table lists this clone with a few counts. The chain joins TRBV7-2 to TRBJ1-2, with a possible D match to TRBD1 (6 bases). The germline V gene encodes CDR1 SGHTA and CDR2 FQGNSA. V gave up 3 bases and J gave up 8 bases, with 16 bases separating them. This CDR3 contains 14 residues. This CDR3 is CASSLTGIDKGYTF. The CDR3 DNA reads as TGTGCCAGCAGCTTGACAGGAATAGATAAAGGCTACACCTTC.

The V and J genes are TRBV2 and TRBJ1-5; D not certain. Trimming stripped 8 bases from V and 4 bases from J, with 12 bases between. CDR1 and CDR2 (germline): SNHLY, FYNNEI. The CDR3 is 13 residues long. CDR3 in amino acids: CASAFRDNQPQHF. The CDR3 DNA is TGTGCCAGCGCCTTCAGAGATAATCAGCCCCAGCATTTT.

V gene TRBV28 combines with J gene TRBJ1-2; D is undetermined. Trimming removed 5 bases at V and 8 bases at J, with 15 bases between. The CDR3 extends over 13 amino acids. Germline loops: CDR1 MDHEN, CDR2 SYDVKM. In DNA form, the CDR3 reads TGTGCCAGCAGTCCTGACCTAACGCGGGGCTACACCTTC. Protein: CASSPDLTRGYTF.

This clone was seen just once. This rearrangement joins TRBV11-1 to TRBJ2-1; 11 positions agree with TRBD2. The germline V gene has CDR1 SGHAT and CDR2 FQDESV (reference sequence). V lost 5 bases, J lost 8 bases, and 5 bases stayed unmatched. The CDR3 spans 14 residues. CDR3 in amino acids: CASSPSGRPDEQFF. The CDR3 nucleotides are TGTGCCAGCAGCCCTAGCGGGAGGCCAGATGAGCAGTTCTTC.

The chain has TRBV5-1 and TRBJ2-3; D is possibly TRBD2 (5 bases). The CDR3 is made up of 13 amino acids. V was pared by 0 bases and J by 4 bases, with 6 bases between. In germline, CDR1 is SGHRS, CDR2 YFSETQ. The CDR3 DNA is TGCGCCAGCAGCTTGGGTAGCGCAGATACGCAGTATTTT. Protein: CASSLGSADTQYF.

This chain uses TRBV2 with TRBJ1-5; 8 nucleotides match TRBD1. Germline lookup yields CDR1 SNHLY and CDR2 FYNNEI. V was pared by 10 bases and J by 3 bases, with 11 bases of the junction left unmatched. The CDR3 is made up of 15 amino acids. The CDR3 nucleotides read TGTGCCACCAGAGCGGACAGGGCGGACAATCAGCCCCAGCATTTT. This codes for CATRADRADNQPQHF.

This clone was detected a few times. The V call is TRBV6-1, the J call TRBJ2-3, with 14 bases aligning to TRBD2. The CDR3 totals 15 residues. Per the germline V gene, CDR1 is MNHNS and CDR2 is SASEGT. V gave up 4 bases and J gave up 4 bases; unmatched junction bases: 1. For the CDR3, the DNA is TGTGCCAGCAGTGTGACTAGCGGGGGGGCAGATACGCAGTATTTT. Residues: CASSVTSGGADTQYF.